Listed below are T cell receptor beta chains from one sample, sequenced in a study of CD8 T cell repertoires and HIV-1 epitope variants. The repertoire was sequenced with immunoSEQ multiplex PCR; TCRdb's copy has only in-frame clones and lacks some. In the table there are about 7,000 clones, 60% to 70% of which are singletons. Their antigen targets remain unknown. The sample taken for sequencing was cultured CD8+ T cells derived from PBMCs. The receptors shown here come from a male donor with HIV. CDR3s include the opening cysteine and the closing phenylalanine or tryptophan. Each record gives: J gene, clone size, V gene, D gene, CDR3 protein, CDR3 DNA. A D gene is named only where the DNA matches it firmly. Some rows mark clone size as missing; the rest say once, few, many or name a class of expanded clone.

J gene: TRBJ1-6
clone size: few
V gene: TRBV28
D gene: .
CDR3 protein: CASKYLSYNSPLHF
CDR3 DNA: TGTGCCAGCAAATACCTCTCCTATAATTCACCCCTCCACTTT

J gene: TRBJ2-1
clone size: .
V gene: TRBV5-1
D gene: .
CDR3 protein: CASSSSSYNEQFF
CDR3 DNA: TGCGCCAGCAGCTCCAGCTCCTACAATGAGCAGTTCTTC

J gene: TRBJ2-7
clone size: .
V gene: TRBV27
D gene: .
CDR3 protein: CASSLTSKNEQYF
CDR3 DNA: TGTGCCAGCAGTTTAACATCCAAGAACGAGCAGTACTTC

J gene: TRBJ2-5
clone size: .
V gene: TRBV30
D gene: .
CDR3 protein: CALTLGGETQYF
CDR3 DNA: TGTGCCTTGACGTTGGGGGGTGAGACCCAGTACTTC

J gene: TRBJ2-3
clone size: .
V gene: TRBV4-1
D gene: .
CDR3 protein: CASSPGRGADTQYF
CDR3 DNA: TGCGCCAGCAGCCCCGGCAGGGGAGCAGATACGCAGTATTTT

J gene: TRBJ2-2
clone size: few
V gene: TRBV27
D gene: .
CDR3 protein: CASSPLATGELFF
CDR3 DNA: TGTGCCAGCAGTCCGTTGGCCACCGGGGAGCTGTTTTTT

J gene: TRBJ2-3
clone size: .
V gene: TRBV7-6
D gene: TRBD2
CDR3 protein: CASSLARASGTSTDTQYF
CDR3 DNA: TGTGCCAGCAGCTTAGCGCGGGCTAGCGGGACGAGCACAGATACGCAGTATTTT

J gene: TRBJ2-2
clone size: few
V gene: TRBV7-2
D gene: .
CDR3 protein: CASSLIGDGELFF
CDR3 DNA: TGTGCCAGCAGCTTAATCGGGGACGGGGAGCTGTTTTTT

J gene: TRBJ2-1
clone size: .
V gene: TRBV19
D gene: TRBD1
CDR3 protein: CASSRGQGRSEQFF
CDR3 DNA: TGTGCCAGTAGTAGGGGACAGGGTAGAAGTGAGCAGTTCTTC

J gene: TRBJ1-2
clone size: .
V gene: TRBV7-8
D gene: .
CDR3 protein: CASSLEGEHGYTF
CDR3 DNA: TGTGCCAGCAGCTTAGAAGGAGAACATGGCTACACCTTC

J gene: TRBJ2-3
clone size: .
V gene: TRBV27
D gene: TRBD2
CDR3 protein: CASSLLAGGLDTQYF
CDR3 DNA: TGTGCCAGCAGTTTACTAGCGGGGGGGCTGGATACGCAGTATTTT

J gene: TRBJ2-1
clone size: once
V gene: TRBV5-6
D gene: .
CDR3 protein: CASSLVSTDNEQFF
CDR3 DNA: TGTGCCAGCAGCTTGGTCTCGACTGACAATGAGCAGTTCTTC

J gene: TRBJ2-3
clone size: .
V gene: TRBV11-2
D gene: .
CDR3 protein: CASSSIGGLGTQYF
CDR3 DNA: TGTGCCAGCAGCTCTATAGGCGGTCTAGGTACGCAGTATTTT

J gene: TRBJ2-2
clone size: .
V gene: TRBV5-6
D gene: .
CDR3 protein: CASSLRYTGELFF
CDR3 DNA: TGTGCCAGCAGCTTGCGTTACACCGGGGAGCTGTTTTTT

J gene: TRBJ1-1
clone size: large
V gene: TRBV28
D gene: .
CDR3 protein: CASSLLGSGEAFF
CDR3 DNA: TGTGCCAGCAGTTTATTGGGCTCGGGGGAAGCTTTCTTT

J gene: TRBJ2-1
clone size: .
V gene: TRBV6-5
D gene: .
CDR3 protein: CASRAVGYYNEQFF
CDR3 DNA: TGTGCCAGCAGGGCAGTTGGGTACTACAATGAGCAGTTCTTC

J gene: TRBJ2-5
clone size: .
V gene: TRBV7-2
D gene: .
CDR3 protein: CASSLAGAQRETQYF
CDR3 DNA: TGTGCCAGCAGCTTAGCCGGGGCCCAAAGAGAGACCCAGTACTTC

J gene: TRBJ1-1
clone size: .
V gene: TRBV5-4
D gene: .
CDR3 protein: CASSLQNSEAFF
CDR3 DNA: TGTGCCAGCAGCTTACAGAACAGCGAAGCTTTCTTT

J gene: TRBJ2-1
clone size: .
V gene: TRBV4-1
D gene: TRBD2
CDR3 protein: CASSQGASGTLYNEQFF
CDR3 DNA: TGCGCCAGCAGCCAAGGGGCTAGCGGGACCTTATACAATGAGCAGTTCTTC

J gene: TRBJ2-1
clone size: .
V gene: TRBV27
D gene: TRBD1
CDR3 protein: CASKRTGSYNEQFF
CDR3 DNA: TGTGCCAGCAAGAGGACAGGTTCCTACAATGAGCAGTTCTTC

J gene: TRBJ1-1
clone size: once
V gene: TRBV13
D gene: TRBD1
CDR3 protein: CASSSPGTGVISTEAFF
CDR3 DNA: TGTGCCAGCAGTTCCCCCGGGACAGGGGTGATTTCCACTGAAGCTTTCTTT